This entry features one T cell receptor (beta chain) sequence. What this receptor recognizes is not known. Per-base qualities were not stored, and no clone one base away is much larger. This sample was included in a study of blood T cell repertoires in COVID-19 (dated by TCRdb to 2020 to 2022). About the full investigation: Samples from collaborators originated in the United States, Italy and Spain and spanned both the acute and convalescent phases of COVID-19. HLA class I and class II types, where available, came from metadata supplied by the sample provider rather than from assay-based typing. The dataset comprised deeply sampled blood TCRbeta repertoires from subjects exposed to, actively infected with, or recovered from COVID-19. Samples were obtained from the ongoing ImmuneRACE study (first 160 participants) and from 1,000 to 1,500 subjects provided by 6 global collaborators. The prospective study material was composed of cDNA or gDNA derived from T cells, B-cell-depleted T cells, or PBMCs. The sample metadata nearly always contained a de-identified subject ID, COVID-19 status, age in years and sex. A freely available public database, intended as a resource for researchers studying the immune response to SARS-CoV-2, is where the repertoires were released. Beyond this particular receptor, the publication reports: The amount of clinical and demographic metadata varied by source and participant and was provided uncurated.

Collaborating institutions collected whole blood in K2EDTA tubes following their own protocols. For TCRbeta analysis, collaborator samples were shipped as frozen whole blood, as isolated PBMCs, or as DNA extracted from either sample type. The immunoSEQ Assay, a bias-controlled multiplex PCR, was used to amplify TCRbeta CDR3 regions from genomic DNA. For the original study's pipeline: The number of nucleated cells in each sample was estimated from the amplification of reference gene primers within the assay. Sequence reads were collapsed and filtered to measure the absolute abundance of every unique TCRbeta CDR3 rearrangement. For each sample, productive Simpson clonality was calculated by taking the square root of Simpson's diversity index across productive rearrangements. Here the immuneACCESS table is served through TCRdb, limited to in-frame sequences with V and J called. Missing clones are a known gap in these copies; in checked studies unresolved V genes cover under half, and the rest lacks a known reason. V, J and clone size derive from that table, while D and trimming were established from the DNA sequence. This sample holds 90,000 to 150,000 clones; around 87% were observed only once. Jointly, the top ten make up about 7.7% of the sample.

The sequence derives from a human donor in a cohort sampled during active COVID-19. Sequenced material: peripheral blood.

CDR3 region: CATSRGRGGNNQPQHF. The DNA sequence follows: TGTGCCACCAGCAGGGGCCGGGGAGGAAATAATCAGCCCCAGCATTTT. The rearrangement combines TRBV15 with TRBJ1-5; the D gene lacks a confident call. CDR1 LNHNV and CDR2 YYDKDF were looked up in the germline V gene (reference sequence). V is shortened by 3 bases, J by 4 bases, and the region joining them spans 16 bases. Inclusive of the bounding cysteine and phenylalanine, the CDR3 is 16 residues long. Only CDR3 DNA is held: 48 bases, read in frame from base 1. With all but the CDR3 taken from the reference TRBV15 and TRBJ1-5 genes, the full variable domain is: DAMVIQNPRYQVTQFGKPVTLSCSQTLNHNVMYWYQQKSSQAPKLLFHYYDKDFNNEADTPDNFQSRRPNTSFCFLDIRSPGLGDTAMYLCATSRGRGGNNQPQHFGDGTRLSIL.